These T cell receptor beta chains were read from a single sample in a study of T cells expressing NK-cell markers. TCRdb reprocessed the 5' RACE reads and keeps a single row for each CDR3 protein, giving no DNA. The sample features roughly 390,000 distinct CDR3 sequences, with roughly 5.2% in its top ten. The sequenced sample was blood T cells: a sorted CD56 or NKG2C T cell subset, CD4+ or CD8+ T cells, or bulk PBMC T cells (not recorded which). Receptors originate from a man between 18 and 69 years old in good health. Each CDR3 is given with its conserved first and last residue.

J gene,CDR3 length,V gene,CDR3 protein
TRBJ2-1,14,TRBV7-3,CASSSGQGHNEQFF
TRBJ2-2,15,TRBV7-2,CASSLTGQFTGELFF
TRBJ1-1,15,TRBV5-1,CASSYSTISNTEAFF
TRBJ2-1,16,TRBV9,CASSVVAGGPYNEQFF
TRBJ1-6,15,TRBV6-5,CASSYGGRAGSPLHF
TRBJ1-2,12,TRBV12-3/TRBV12-4,CASTETANGYTF
TRBJ2-7,18,TRBV11-2,CASSFTSGGARRSYEQYF
TRBJ1-6,14,TRBV18,CASSPKGVGSPLHF
TRBJ2-7,15,TRBV2,CASSVPPWGPYEQYF
TRBJ2-3,15,TRBV12-3/TRBV12-4,CASSSSMGPRYAQYF
TRBJ2-5,15,TRBV6-1,CASKTSGGFVETQYF
TRBJ2-2,17,TRBV4-2,CASSQVGTGGGTGELFF
TRBJ1-5,13,TRBV20-1,CSASIGVNQPQHF
TRBJ1-1,16,TRBV6-1,CASSERRGKVLTEAFF
TRBJ2-3,16,TRBV7-2,CASSGGTSTSTDTQYF
TRBJ2-1,14,TRBV7-9,CASNSGLIYNEQFF
TRBJ2-6,15,TRBV18,CASLGWDAGANVLTF
TRBJ2-3,20,TRBV11-2,CASSLGPLAGALSFTDTQYF
TRBJ2-1,14,TRBV7-6,CASSFPERNNEQFF
TRBJ2-3,13,TRBV20-1,CSAREVRTDTQYF
TRBJ2-5,17,TRBV7-6,CASSRLGPTGVGETQYF
TRBJ2-7,13,TRBV20-1,CSAPRQGAAEQYF
TRBJ2-6,20,TRBV12-3/TRBV12-4,CASSFPASSGGKSGANVLTF
TRBJ2-1,16,TRBV7-3,CASSLRRGEPPNEQFF
TRBJ2-7,18,TRBV5-6,CASSSARTSGGYFYEQYF
TRBJ2-1,13,TRBV2,CASRAGGTNEQFF
TRBJ1-5,16,TRBV7-2,CASSQGGGQLNQPQHF
TRBJ2-6,16,TRBV5-1,CASSPGDNYPLLVLTF
TRBJ1-1,14,TRBV6-2/TRBV6-3,CASTRAQVNTEAFF
TRBJ1-1,14,TRBV7-2,CASSLDLGTGKAFF
TRBJ1-4,15,TRBV7-8,CASSPKDSPNEKLFF
TRBJ2-2,14,TRBV19,CASSVDRGPGELFF